This T cell receptor beta chain was observed in a study of blood T cell repertoires in COVID-19. Turning to the study itself: Researchers got acute and convalescent COVID-19 samples from the United States, Italy and Spain.

In germline, CDR1 is GTSNPN, CDR2 SVGIG (reference sequence). Trimming at V came to 1 base and at J to 2 bases, leaving 4 bases not matched to a gene. This CDR3 comprises 15 residues. TCRdb's copy holds only in-frame clones and misses some; the assay was immunoSEQ multiplex PCR. The profile shows approximately 360,000 clones, more than 70% of them singletons. In terms of age and location, participants ranged from about 18 to 89 years and lived in fewer than 30 US areas. The sample consisted of PBMCs or T cells enriched from blood (not recorded which). This clonotype originated in a man aged 35 to 55 in a cohort exposed to, infected with or recovered from COVID-19 (not recorded which). This rearrangement joins TRBV30 to TRBJ1-3, with 8 nucleotides matching TRBD1. CDR3 nucleotide sequence: TGTGCCTGGAGTGCCTGGGGACAGGCTGGAAACACCATATATTTT. Translated, it gives CAWSAWGQAGNTIYF. The variable domain in full, with the rest retrieved from reference TRBV30 and TRBJ1-3, is SQTIHQWPATLVQPVGSPLSLECTVEGTSNPNLYWYRQAAGRGLQLLFYSVGIGQISSEVPQNLSASRPQDRQFILSSKKLLLSDSGFYLCAWSAWGQAGNTIYFGEGSWLTVV.